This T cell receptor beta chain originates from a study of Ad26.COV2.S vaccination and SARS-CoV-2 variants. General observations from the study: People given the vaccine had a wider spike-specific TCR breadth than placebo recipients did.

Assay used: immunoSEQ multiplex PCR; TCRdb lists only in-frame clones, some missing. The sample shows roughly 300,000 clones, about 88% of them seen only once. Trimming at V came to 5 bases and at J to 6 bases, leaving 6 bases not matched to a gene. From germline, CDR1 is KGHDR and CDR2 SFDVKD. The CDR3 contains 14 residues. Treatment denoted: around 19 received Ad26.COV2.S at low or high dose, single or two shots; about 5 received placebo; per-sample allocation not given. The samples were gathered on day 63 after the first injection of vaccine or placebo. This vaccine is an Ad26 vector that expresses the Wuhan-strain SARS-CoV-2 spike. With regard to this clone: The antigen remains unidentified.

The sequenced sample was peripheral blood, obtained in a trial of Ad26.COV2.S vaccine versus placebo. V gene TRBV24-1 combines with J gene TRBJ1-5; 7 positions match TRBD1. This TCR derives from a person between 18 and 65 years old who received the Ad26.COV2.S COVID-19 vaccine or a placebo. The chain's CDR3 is CATSATGVSQPQHF. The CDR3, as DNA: TGTGCCACCAGTGCAACAGGGGTTTCTCAGCCCCAGCATTTT.